This TCR beta chain emerged from a study of T cell repertoires in aging, cancer and after chemotherapy. This CDR3 contains 15 residues. From germline, CDR1 is SEHNR and CDR2 FQNEAQ (reference sequence). V trimming: 5 bases; J trimming: 7 bases; junction bases outside the gene matches: 6. Whole-study results and caveats: Median generation probability rose over the chemotherapy interval in each cancer cohort, suggesting rebound thymic output. No conclusions about immunological memory after chemotherapy can be drawn from the repertoire data.

Peripheral blood genomic DNA, not sorted cells or RNA, was the template. As regards this clonotype: The target antigen is unknown.

Multiplex touch-down PCR with TRB-A/B primers amplified rearranged V-D-J TRB sequences. TCRdb re-analysed the multiplex PCR reads in MiXCR, keeping a single row per CDR3 protein. The sample includes several thousand distinct CDR3 sequences, approximately 42% of them seen just once. Source material: blood. The sequence was collected from a human donor with a solid tumor. This chain connects TRBV7-9 to TRBJ1-6; TRBD1 agrees at 9 bases. CDR3 in amino acids: CASSRIGQGNSPLHF. CDR3 nucleotide sequence: TGTGCCAGCAGCCGTATAGGACAGGGGAATTCACCCCTCCACTTT.